A selection of T cell receptor beta chains follows, all from one sample in a study of T cell changes during pregnancy in multiple sclerosis. Only in-frame clones appear in the TCRdb table, and some are missing; sequencing was by immunoSEQ multiplex PCR. The sample yields some 47,000 clones, approximately 96% seen once. The material sequenced was peripheral blood, taken in the second trimester of pregnancy. The receptor source for this set is a female donor with multiple sclerosis, enrolled in a pregnancy study. CDR3s include the opening cysteine and the closing phenylalanine or tryptophan. Fields, in order: D gene, clone size, V gene, J gene, CDR3 protein, CDR3 DNA. D genes are given only for firm matches. Clone size, where shown, is once, few, many, or a class for clones that have expanded.

-	-	TRBV29-1	TRBJ1-1	CSVDYLRGRTEAFF	TGCAGCGTTGATTATTTGCGGGGGCGAACTGAAGCTTTCTTT
TRBD2	-	TRBV19	TRBJ2-3	CASSLGLAGGPNTDTQYF	TGTGCCAGTAGTTTGGGACTAGCGGGAGGGCCGAACACAGATACGCAGTATTTT
TRBD1	-	TRBV2	TRBJ1-1	CASRDPGQGVSDEAFF	TGTGCCAGCAGGGACCCGGGACAGGGGGTCTCCGATGAAGCTTTCTTT
-	-	TRBV28	TRBJ2-1	CASSPLLSSYNEQFF	TGTGCCAGCAGTCCGCTCTTGAGCTCCTACAATGAGCAGTTCTTC
-	-	TRBV9	TRBJ1-2	CASSRRDTGGYTF	TGTGCCAGCAGCAGACGGGACACGGGGGGCTACACCTTC
TRBD1	-	TRBV7-9	TRBJ2-6	CASSWRDRGLKGGANVLTF	TGTGCCAGCAGCTGGCGCGACAGGGGGTTAAAGGGTGGGGCCAACGTCCTGACTTTC
TRBD1	-	TRBV5-1	TRBJ1-4	CASSLGQGASEEKLFF	TGCGCCAGCAGCTTGGGGCAGGGGGCGTCGGAAGAAAAACTGTTTTTT
-	-	TRBV30	TRBJ1-1	CAWSGGIQGGTEAFF	TGTGCCTGGAGTGGAGGGATACAGGGTGGTACTGAAGCTTTCTTT
TRBD2	-	TRBV29-1	TRBJ2-5	CSASSGGQKETQYF	TGCAGCGCATCCAGCGGGGGGCAGAAAGAGACCCAGTACTTC
TRBD2	once	TRBV9	TRBJ2-3	CASSGTSGYTDTQYF	TGTGCCAGCAGTGGTACTAGCGGGTACACAGATACGCAGTATTTT
-	-	TRBV19	TRBJ1-5	CASSIGSYQEAQHF	TGTGCCAGTAGTATAGGGTCTTATCAGGAGGCCCAGCATTTT
-	-	TRBV7-9	TRBJ2-4	CASSLLENNIQYF	TGTGCCAGCAGCTTACTCGAGAACAACATTCAGTACTTC
-	-	TRBV19	TRBJ2-5	CASSIGPQGTETQYF	TGTGCCAGTAGTATAGGACCCCAGGGGACGGAGACCCAGTACTTC